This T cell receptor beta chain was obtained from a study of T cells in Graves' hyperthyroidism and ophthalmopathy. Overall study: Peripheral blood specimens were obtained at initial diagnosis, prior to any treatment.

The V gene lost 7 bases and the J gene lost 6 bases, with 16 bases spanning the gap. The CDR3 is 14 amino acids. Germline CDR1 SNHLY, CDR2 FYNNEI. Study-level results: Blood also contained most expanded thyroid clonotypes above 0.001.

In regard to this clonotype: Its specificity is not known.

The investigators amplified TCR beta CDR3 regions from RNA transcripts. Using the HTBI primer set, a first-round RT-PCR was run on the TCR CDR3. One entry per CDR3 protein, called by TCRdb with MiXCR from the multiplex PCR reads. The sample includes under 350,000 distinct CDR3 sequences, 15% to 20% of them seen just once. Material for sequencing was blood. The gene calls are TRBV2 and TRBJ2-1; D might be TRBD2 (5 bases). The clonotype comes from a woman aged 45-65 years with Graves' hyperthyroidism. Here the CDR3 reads CASNEDSTVNEQFF. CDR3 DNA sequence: TGTGCCAGCAACGAGGACTCCACAGTCAATGAGCAGTTCTTC.